This TCR beta chain is from a study of CD8 T cells in Susac syndrome. V shed 8 bases and J shed 0 bases, with 11 bases lying between them. In germline, CDR1 is LNHDA, CDR2 SQIVND (reference sequence). This CDR3 region has 15 residues. TEMRA cells were FACS-enriched, while CD8+ and CD4+ T cells were negatively isolated. Reverse transcription of roughly 0.45 to 1 ug RNA was performed with random hexamers. Amplification of TCR beta CDR3 by immunoSEQ multiplex PCR spanned 54 Vbeta and 13 Jbeta. Using its own MiXCR run on the immunoSEQ multiplex PCR reads, TCRdb lists one record per CDR3 protein. The profile covers 150,000 to 200,000 distinct CDR3 sequences, with around 93% appearing a single time and 0.13% taken by the ten largest.

The specimen sequenced was CD4+ T cells from PBMCs. This clonotype originated in a human donor in good health. The chain joins TRBV19 to TRBJ2-6; no definite D call. In DNA form, the CDR3 reads TGTGCCAGTTTACTTCGAAACTCTGGGGCCAACGTCCTGACTTTC. This sequence encodes CASLLRNSGANVLTF.